What follows are 8 T cell receptor beta chains derived from one specimen sequenced in a study of blood T cell repertoires in COVID-19. Data came from immunoSEQ multiplex PCR; TCRdb stores just in-frame clones and leaves some out. The data show around 200,000 clones, around 85% seen once. Sequencing input: PBMCs or T cells enriched from blood (not recorded which). The source of these receptors is a man aged 35 to 55 who had recovered from COVID-19.

The rearrangement uses TRBV27 and TRBJ2-3; D is unclear. Trimming pared 5 bases from V and 0 bases from J, leaving 9 bases between. This CDR3 has 14 amino acids. Germline values: CDR1 MNHEY, CDR2 SMNVEV (reference sequence). The CDR3 DNA follows: TGTGCCAGCAGTGTTCTCCGTAGCACAGATACGCAGTATTTT. It is translated as CASSVLRSTDTQYF.

V and J are TRBV30 and TRBJ2-7; D not certain. V lost 1 base and J 3 bases, leaving 13 bases between the germline ends. The germline V gene has CDR1 GTSNPN and CDR2 SVGIG (reference sequence). This CDR3 has 14 amino acids. CDR3 bases: TGTGCCTGGAGTGAACAAGTCCAAATCTACGAGCAGTACTTC. Translating it yields CAWSEQVQIYEQYF. The full variable domain, with the rest looked up from reference TRBV30 and TRBJ2-7, is SQTIHQWPATLVQPVGSPLSLECTVEGTSNPNLYWYRQAAGRGLQLLFYSVGIGQISSEVPQNLSASRPQDRQFILSSKKLLLSDSGFYLCAWSEQVQIYEQYFGPGTRLTVT.

This chain links TRBV15 with TRBJ2-1; a weak D match, TRBD2 (6 bases). Germline assignment: CDR1 LNHNV and CDR2 YYDKDF (reference sequence). The CDR3 runs to 16 residues. Trimming removed 0 bases from V and 8 bases from J, with 17 bases in between. CDR3 in amino acids: CATSRDSGVAIYEQFF. CDR3 in DNA: TGTGCCACCAGCAGAGATTCGGGAGTAGCTATATATGAGCAGTTCTTC.

The chain has TRBV19 and TRBJ2-4, with D possibly matching TRBD2 (7 bases). V dropped 8 bases and J dropped 3 bases, with 20 bases sitting between them. The CDR3 runs 16 residues. Germline CDR1 reads LNHDA; CDR2 reads SQIVND (reference sequence). CDR3 in DNA: TGTGCCAGTTCTCGGGGGGCCAGGCTGGACAAAAACATTCAGTACTTC. Translating gives CASSRGARLDKNIQYF.

This clone was counted at least ten times. The chain couples TRBV30 to TRBJ1-1; the D gene is possibly TRBD1 (5 bases). V gave up 3 bases and J gave up 5 bases, with 16 bases separating them. Germline V gene sequence: CDR1 GTSNPN, CDR2 SVGIG (reference sequence). This CDR3 is 14 amino acids long. The CDR3 reads CAWRDSPVGTEAFF. The DNA for the CDR3 is TGTGCCTGGAGAGACAGTCCGGTGGGGACTGAAGCTTTCTTT.

This chain links TRBV5-1 with TRBJ2-1; 8 positions match TRBD1. The CDR3 runs to 14 residues. Germline V gene lookup returns CDR1 SGHRS and CDR2 YFSETQ. The V segment lost 7 bases and the J segment 8 bases; nucleotides outside the gene matches: 11. The CDR3 nucleotides read TGCGCCAGCCATATTGGACAGGGAGGAGATGAGCAGTTCTTC. Its translation is CASHIGQGGDEQFF.

This clone was recorded once. The chain recombines TRBV2 with TRBJ1-2; tentatively, D is TRBD1 (5 bases). The CDR3 has 14 amino acids. Germline V gives CDR1 SNHLY, CDR2 FYNNEI. The V end lost 6 bases, the J end lost 4 bases, and 15 bases lay between the germline ends. In DNA, the CDR3 is TGTGCCAGCAGGATAAGTGGGCAGGGCTATGGCTACACCTTC. Protein sequence: CASRISGQGYGYTF.

V and J are TRBV3-1 (or the pseudogene TRBV3-2) and TRBJ1-2, with TRBD1 matching over 12 bases. Per germline, CDR1 LGHDT and CDR2 YNNKEL (reference sequence). The CDR3 contains 14 residues. V was clipped by 4 bases and J by 8 bases; unmatched bases: 5. CDR3: CASSRGTGGIGYTF. The CDR3 region has the DNA TGTGCCAGCAGCCGAGGGACAGGGGGCATAGGCTACACCTTC.